The clone carrying this T cell receptor (beta chain) has a handful of counts. Germline CDR1 and CDR2: SGHKS and YYEKEE (reference sequence). The CDR3 is 14 residues long. V lost 4 bases to trimming and J lost 5 bases; unmatched junction nucleotides: 5. In TCRdb, the RT-PCR reads were re-called with MiXCR into one record per CDR3 protein. This table holds 200,000 to 250,000 distinct CDR3 sequences, roughly 15% found once. The data stem from a study of patients and donors after allogeneic stem cell transplantation. The sample consisted of blood, either unsorted or a sorted T cell fraction (not recorded which). The origin of this receptor is a human donor who was either an allogeneic HSCT recipient or a stem cell or donor lymphocyte infusion donor (not recorded which). It is not recorded whose cells these are; they may come from a transplant donor. The chain couples TRBV5-5 to TRBJ2-7, with 11 bases fitting TRBD1. The CDR3 nucleotides are TGTGCCAGCAGCAGGACAGGGGGCGACCACGAGCAGTACTTC. It is translated as CASSRTGGDHEQYF.